This entry features one T cell receptor beta chain sequence. Each sample yielded at least 6 million isolated PBMCs. This sample was included in a study of blood T cells in healthy people across ages. Germline lookup yields CDR1 DFQATT and CDR2 SNEGSKA (reference sequence). Trimming stripped 0 bases from V and 7 bases from J, with 18 bases between. This CDR3 spans 15 amino acids. Next came a second PCR, run for about 6 to 12 cycles, which used a sample-barcoded 5' primer along with a J-beta primer mix. Each single sample gave us at least 3 million CDR3-containing paired-end reads. Each CDR3 protein is one row after TCRdb ran MiXCR on the 5' RACE reads. Of 1.5 million to 2 million distinct CDR3 sequences in the sample, 34% were seen once.

Sequencing input: blood. This TCR derives from a woman aged 25 to 39 in good health. This chain links TRBV20-1 with TRBJ1-2; D may be TRBD1 (5 bases). DNA for the CDR3: TGCAGTGCTAGAGATTTCGGGACGGATGTGGGTGGCTACACCTTC. It encodes CSARDFGTDVGGYTF.